This T cell receptor (beta chain) appears in the sequencing data of a study of monozygotic twins with cystic fibrosis. Assay: immunoSEQ multiplex PCR; the TCRdb copy retains only in-frame clones and omits some. In the table there are 30,000 or so clones, about 92% of which are singletons. V was pared by 5 bases and J by 0 bases, with 2 bases of the junction left unmatched. The CDR3 covers 14 residues. Germline CDR1 is LNHDA and CDR2 is SQIVND (reference sequence). The rearrangement links TRBV19 to TRBJ1-1; 8 positions match TRBD1. Sequenced input: blood. The TCR comes from a girl aged 2 to 10 with cystic fibrosis. Here the CDR3 reads CASSRQGLNTEAFF. The CDR3, as DNA: TGTGCCAGTAGTCGACAGGGGTTGAACACTGAAGCTTTCTTT.